These T cell receptor beta chains were read from a single sample in a study of Ad26.COV2.S vaccination and SARS-CoV-2 variants. The assay was immunoSEQ multiplex PCR, and TCRdb's table has in-frame clones only and misses some. The table records hundreds of thousands of clones, 87% of them present only once. Sequenced here: peripheral blood, sampled in a trial of Ad26.COV2.S vaccine versus placebo. These receptors came from a person aged 18-60 years who received the Ad26.COV2.S COVID-19 vaccine or a placebo. Each CDR3 is given with its conserved first and last residue. The D gene is left open where the match is weak. Rows may omit the clone size; those that give it use once, few, many or a size class.

v_gene,len,d_gene,j_gene,abundance,CDR3aa,CDR3nt
TRBV11-2,12,.,TRBJ1-1,.,CASSLWGSEAFF,TGTGCCAGCAGCTTATGGGGGTCTGAAGCTTTCTTT
TRBV9,13,TRBD1,TRBJ1-2,.,CANKTGTTDGYTF,TGTGCCAACAAGACAGGGACAACGGATGGCTACACCTTC
TRBV18,14,.,TRBJ2-2,.,CASSPPITPGELFF,TGTGCCAGCTCACCACCGATTACACCCGGGGAGCTGTTTTTT
TRBV5-6,14,.,TRBJ2-5,once,CASSPGSGEETQYF,TGTGCCAGCAGCCCGGGTTCCGGCGAAGAGACCCAGTACTTC
TRBV18,15,TRBD1,TRBJ2-7,.,CASSLTGERSYEQYF,TGTGCCAGCTCACTCACAGGGGAACGGTCCTACGAGCAGTACTTC
TRBV19,13,TRBD1,TRBJ1-2,.,CASARQGPYGYTF,TGTGCCAGTGCTCGACAGGGGCCATATGGCTACACCTTC
TRBV5-1,16,TRBD2,TRBJ2-3,.,CASSLGSGGFTDTQYF,TGCGCCAGCAGCTTGGGTAGCGGGGGGTTCACAGATACGCAGTATTTT
TRBV7-2,15,TRBD1,TRBJ2-2,.,CASSLRTGLTGELFF,TGTGCCAGCAGCTTAAGGACAGGGCTCACCGGGGAGCTGTTTTTT
TRBV25-1,10,.,TRBJ2-2,.,CASGTGELFF,TGTGCCAGCGGGACCGGGGAGCTGTTTTTT
TRBV30,12,TRBD1,TRBJ1-2,once,CAWSTGGYGYTF,TGTGCCTGGAGTACAGGGGGCTATGGCTACACCTTC
TRBV5-1,16,.,TRBJ2-2,once,CASSLIRDLNTGELFF,TGCGCCAGCAGCTTGATAAGGGACCTAAACACCGGGGAGCTGTTTTTT
TRBV15,15,.,TRBJ1-4,.,CATSRQLRRDEKLFF,TGTGCCACCAGCAGACAACTCAGGAGGGATGAAAAACTGTTTTTT
TRBV18,14,TRBD1,TRBJ2-5,.,CASSQGQGIGTQYF,TGTGCCAGCTCGCAGGGACAGGGGATAGGGACCCAGTACTTC
TRBV10-3,14,.,TRBJ1-1,few,CAISASGENTEAFF,TGTGCCATCAGTGCTTCCGGGGAAAACACTGAAGCTTTCTTT
TRBV15,14,.,TRBJ1-2,once,CATSRGEGGDGYTF,TGTGCCACCAGCAGAGGGGAGGGGGGCGATGGCTACACCTTC